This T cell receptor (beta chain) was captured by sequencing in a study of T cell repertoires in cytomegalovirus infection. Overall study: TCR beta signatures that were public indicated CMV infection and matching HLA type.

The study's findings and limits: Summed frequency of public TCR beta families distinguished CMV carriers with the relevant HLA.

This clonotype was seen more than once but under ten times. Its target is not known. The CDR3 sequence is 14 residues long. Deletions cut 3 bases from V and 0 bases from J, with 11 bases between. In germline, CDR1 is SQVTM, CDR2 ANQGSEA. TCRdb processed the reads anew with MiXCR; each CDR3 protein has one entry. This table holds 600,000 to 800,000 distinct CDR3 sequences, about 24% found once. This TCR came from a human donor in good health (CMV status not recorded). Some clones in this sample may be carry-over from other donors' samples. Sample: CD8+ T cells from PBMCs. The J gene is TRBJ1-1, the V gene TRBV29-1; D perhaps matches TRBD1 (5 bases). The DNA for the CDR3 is TGCAGCGTTGAGCCAGGGTCGGTGAACACTGAAGCTTTCTTT. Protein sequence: CSVEPGSVNTEAFF.